This T cell receptor (beta chain) was documented in a study of CD8+CD57+ T cells in acquired aplastic anemia. CDR1 is LNHDA and CDR2 is SQIVND in the germline V gene (reference sequence). The CDR3 consists of 15 residues. The V end lost 4 bases, the J end lost 0 bases, and 7 bases lay between the germline ends. Both TCR beta VDJ combination and CDR3 sequence profiling were carried out. Genomic DNA was the template for this profiling. TCRdb reprocessed the reads via MiXCR and lists one record per CDR3 protein. The sample holds roughly 86,000 distinct CDR3 sequences; approximately 46% are singletons and the top ten take about 68%.

The TCR originated in a human donor in good health, serving as a control. The V gene is TRBV19, the J gene TRBJ1-6; D might be TRBD1 (5 bases). The sample comprised sorted CD4+, CD8+, or CD8+CD57+ T cells (not recorded which) from PBMCs. The CDR3 DNA follows: TGTGCCAGTAGTACAGACAGCTCCTATAATTCACCCCTCCACTTT. As protein: CASSTDSSYNSPLHF.